A single sample is the source of the 26 T cell receptor beta chains below, sequenced in a study of blood T cell repertoires in COVID-19. Assay used: immunoSEQ multiplex PCR; TCRdb lists only in-frame clones, some missing. Altogether about 260,000 clones are present, around nine tenths being singletons, with the ten largest covering about 11%. The sequenced sample was peripheral blood. These receptors were obtained from a woman under 40 with COVID-19, enrolled during active disease.

This clone was observed a single time. The V gene is TRBV28, the J gene TRBJ1-6; 7 nucleotides line up with TRBD1. This CDR3 is 14 amino acids long. Losses at the gene ends were 6 bases for V and 7 bases for J; bases not matched to a gene: 6. Germline V gene data show CDR1 as MDHEN and CDR2 as SYDVKM. The CDR3 loop is CASSAGTANSPLHF. CDR3 sequence (DNA): TGTGCCAGCAGCGCCGGGACAGCAAATTCACCCCTCCACTTT. Full variable domain (outside the CDR3, taken from reference TRBV28 and TRBJ1-6): DVKVTQSSRYLVKRTGEKVFLECVQDMDHENMFWYRQDPGLGLRLIYFSYDVKMKEKGDIPEGYSVSREKKERFSLILESASTNQTSMYLCASSAGTANSPLHFGNGTRLTVT.

V and J are TRBV5-1 and TRBJ2-1, with 8 bases lining up with TRBD2. The CDR3 sequence is 18 residues long. The germline V gene encodes CDR1 SGHRS and CDR2 YFSETQ. The V segment lost 1 base and the J segment 5 bases; nucleotides outside the gene matches: 14. The CDR3 protein is CASSLFSRGLAGHNEQFF. As DNA, the CDR3 is TGCGCCAGCAGCTTGTTTTCGCGAGGACTAGCCGGACACAATGAGCAGTTCTTC.

This clone was seen a few times. This chain uses TRBV28 with TRBJ1-1; 9 bases are shared with TRBD1. CDR1 MDHEN and CDR2 SYDVKM come from the germline V gene. V gave up 4 bases and J gave up 3 bases; unmatched junction bases: 3. The length of the CDR3 is 14 residues. In nucleotides, the CDR3 is TGTGCCAGCAGTTCAACAGGGGGCCACACTGAAGCTTTCTTT. Protein sequence: CASSSTGGHTEAFF. The complete variable domain, with remaining parts taken from reference TRBV28 and TRBJ1-1, reads DVKVTQSSRYLVKRTGEKVFLECVQDMDHENMFWYRQDPGLGLRLIYFSYDVKMKEKGDIPEGYSVSREKKERFSLILESASTNQTSMYLCASSSTGGHTEAFFGQGTRLTVV.

V gene TRBV19 combines with J gene TRBJ1-1; TRBD1 agrees at 7 bases. This CDR3 region has 14 residues. V was clipped by 5 bases and J by 4 bases; unmatched bases: 7. Germline V gives CDR1 LNHDA, CDR2 SQIVND (reference sequence). The CDR3 reads CASSSKQGSTEAFF. DNA for the CDR3: TGTGCCAGTAGTTCGAAACAGGGGAGCACTGAAGCTTTCTTT.

Remarks on this clone: Other DNA sequences from this sample encode an identical CDR3 as well. The chain has TRBV11-3 and TRBJ2-1, with 8 bases aligning to TRBD2. The CDR3 extends over 15 amino acids. CDR1 is SGHNT, CDR2 YENEEA, per germline. The V gene end was trimmed by 5 bases and the J gene end by 1 base; junction bases not matched to a gene: 4. This chain's CDR3 is CASSPTSGSYNEQFF. For the CDR3, the DNA is TGTGCCAGCAGCCCCACTAGCGGATCCTACAATGAGCAGTTCTTC.

A single count supports this clone. The V call is TRBV19, the J call TRBJ1-1; 9 bases fit TRBD1. V was clipped by 9 bases and J by 7 bases; unmatched bases: 15. The CDR3 totals 15 residues. The germline gives CDR1 LNHDA, CDR2 SQIVND (reference sequence). CDR3 loop: CASSSGTGRWDEAFF. In DNA, the CDR3 is TGTGCCAGCTCGTCGGGGACAGGGCGATGGGATGAAGCTTTCTTT.

The V call is TRBV24-1, the J call TRBJ1-6; D unclear. Germline values: CDR1 KGHDR, CDR2 SFDVKD. This CDR3 comprises 13 residues. The V end was cut by 4 bases, the J end by 4 bases, with 4 bases between. The CDR3 is CATSDGYNSPLHF. DNA of the CDR3: TGTGCCACCAGTGACGGTTATAATTCACCCCTCCACTTT.

The chain uses TRBV7-9 and TRBJ1-4; D remains unclear. The CDR3 has 15 amino acids. V shed 1 base and J shed 4 bases, with 10 bases lying between them. Germline V CDR1 and CDR2: SEHNR, FQNEAQ (reference sequence). CDR3 coding DNA: TGTGCCAGCAGCTTAGGCGGTGGAGGTAATGAAAAACTGTTTTTT. This translates into CASSLGGGGNEKLFF.

This clone has only a few counts. This chain connects TRBV2 to TRBJ1-2, with TRBD1 matching 8 bases. With 6 bases clipped from V and 3 bases from J, the junction kept 15 bases outside the gene matches. The CDR3 consists of 17 residues. Looked up from germline, CDR1 is SNHLY and CDR2 is FYNNEI. CDR3 region: CASSPIQGAHNYYGYTF. CDR3 bases: TGTGCCAGCAGCCCCATTCAGGGGGCCCACAATTACTATGGCTACACCTTC.

The chain uses TRBV15 and TRBJ2-5; TRBD2 aligns across 13 bases. The trim removed 5 bases at V and 1 base at J, leaving 4 bases unmatched. CDR1 and CDR2 (germline): LNHNV, YYDKDF (reference sequence). This CDR3 contains 16 residues. The CDR3: CATSARLAGGQETQYF. In DNA form, the CDR3 reads TGTGCCACCAGCGCCCGACTAGCGGGAGGCCAAGAGACCCAGTACTTC.

This clone has a single count. The V and J genes are TRBV5-5 and TRBJ2-2; 7 bases match TRBD1. In germline, CDR1 is SGHKS, CDR2 YYEKEE (reference sequence). There are 16 residues in the CDR3. V trimming: 4 bases; J trimming: 0 bases; junction bases outside the gene matches: 6. As DNA, the CDR3 is TGTGCCAGCAGCCGGGACAGACCCGCGAACACCGGGGAGCTGTTTTTT. This gives the protein CASSRDRPANTGELFF.

The chain joins TRBV28 to TRBJ2-5; 7 positions match TRBD1. The V segment lost 4 bases and the J segment 2 bases; nucleotides outside the gene matches: 4. Germline CDR1 is MDHEN and CDR2 is SYDVKM. CDR3 length: 14 residues. CDR3 nucleotide sequence: TGTGCCAGCAGTTCGGGACAGCTACAAGAGACCCAGTACTTC. Residues: CASSSGQLQETQYF.

The CDR3 DNA is TGTGCCAGCAGCCCCGGGTCTAGCACAGATACGCAGTATTTT. Encoded protein: CASSPGSSTDTQYF. The chain is built from TRBV6-5 and TRBJ2-3; no clear D gene. Germline V gene lookup returns CDR1 MNHEY and CDR2 SVGAGI. Trimming took 6 bases from V and 0 from J, leaving 10 bases between them. The CDR3 extends over 14 amino acids.

The gene calls are TRBV7-2 and TRBJ2-7; weak D call: TRBD2 (6 bases). CDR1 and CDR2 (germline): SGHTA, FQGNSA. With 5 bases removed from V and 0 bases from J, the gap between germline ends came to 11 bases. There are 14 residues in the CDR3. CDR3 sequence: CASSRRDSSYEQYF. The CDR3 coding sequence is TGTGCCAGCAGCCGCCGGGACTCCTCCTACGAGCAGTACTTC.

This clone was seen a single time. This sequence joins TRBV24-1 and TRBJ2-7; D is possibly TRBD1 (6 bases). V lost 3 bases, J lost 3 bases, and 14 bases lay in between. The CDR3 length is 15 residues. Germline values: CDR1 KGHDR, CDR2 SFDVKD. Here the CDR3 reads CATSDPGQGHYEQYF. As DNA, the CDR3 is TGTGCCACCAGTGATCCCGGGCAGGGGCACTACGAGCAGTACTTC.

This clone was seen a single time. The chain uses TRBV18 and TRBJ1-1, with D uncertain. V gave up 3 bases and J gave up 5 bases, with 7 bases separating them. The germline V gene has CDR1 KGHSH and CDR2 LQKENI. The CDR3 loop spans 12 amino acids. CDR3 sequence reads: CASSPRYTEAFF. DNA of the CDR3: TGTGCCAGCTCACCCCGGTATACTGAAGCTTTCTTT.

This chain joins TRBV7-9 and TRBJ1-6, with a weak D call TRBD1 (6 bases). Trimming took 5 bases from V and 6 from J, leaving 17 bases between them. The CDR3 totals 16 residues. Germline V gene data show CDR1 as SEHNR and CDR2 as FQNEAQ (reference sequence). CDR3 in amino acids: CASSPQGSPTNSPLHF. As DNA, the CDR3 is TGTGCCAGCAGCCCACAGGGTTCTCCAACTAATTCACCCCTCCACTTT.

V and J are TRBV6-2 or TRBV6-3 and TRBJ2-7; D might be TRBD2 (6 bases). The CDR3 sequence is 14 residues long. Germline CDR1 reads MNHEY; CDR2 reads SVGEGT. The V and J ends lost 2 bases and 5 bases respectively, with 13 bases between them. This CDR3 reads CASSYGGSGNEQYF. The DNA of the CDR3 is TGTGCCAGCAGTTACGGAGGGAGTGGCAACGAGCAGTACTTC.

J is TRBJ2-4 and V is TRBV2, with D possibly being TRBD2 (6 bases). Trimming removed 4 bases from V and 13 bases from J, with 14 bases in between. The CDR3 is 12 amino acids. Germline CDR1 reads SNHLY; CDR2 reads FYNNEI. The CDR3 here is CASSGRGQGQYF. The CDR3 DNA is TGTGCCAGCAGTGGGAGGGGCCAGGGCCAGTACTTC.

Comments on this clone: Given a much more abundant clone one base away, this may be a read error. This rearrangement joins TRBV28 to TRBJ2-3; D unclear. Germline V gene data show CDR1 as MDHEN and CDR2 as SYDVKM. The CDR3 length is 13 residues. Trimming took 6 bases from V and 0 from J, leaving 7 bases between them. For the CDR3, the DNA is TGTGCCAGCAGCCCCGGGAGCACAGATACGCAGTATTTT. Protein product: CASSPGSTDTQYF.

The rearrangement joins TRBV19 to TRBJ2-1, with D possibly being TRBD1 (5 bases). Deletions cut 5 bases from V and 0 bases from J, with 11 bases between. Germline lookup yields CDR1 LNHDA and CDR2 SQIVND (reference sequence). CDR3 length equals 15 residues. The CDR3 DNA follows: TGTGCCAGTAGTCCGACAGAACTCTCCTACAATGAGCAGTTCTTC. Amino acid sequence: CASSPTELSYNEQFF.

This rearrangement joins TRBV18 to TRBJ2-7, with 9 bases lining up with TRBD2. Germline CDR1 is KGHSH and CDR2 is LQKENI. The CDR3 runs 15 residues. The J segment lost 2 bases and the V segment lost 5 bases, leaving 7 bases of the junction unmatched. CDR3 sequence (DNA): TGTGCCAGCTCAAGGACGGCTAGCGGGGCCTACGAGCAGTACTTC. This translates into CASSRTASGAYEQYF.

This clone was recorded a few times. The V and J genes are TRBV4-1 and TRBJ2-7; 11 bases are a match to TRBD1. This CDR3 has 15 residues. Trimming took 4 bases from V and 2 from J; bases not matched to a gene: 4. Germline V CDR1 and CDR2: MGHRA, YSYEKL. The CDR3 nucleotides are TGCGCCAGCAGCCGCGGGACAGGGGGGACCTACGAGCAGTACTTC. Translation gives CASSRGTGGTYEQYF.

This rearrangement joins TRBV28 to TRBJ1-6; D perhaps matches TRBD1 (5 bases). Germline values: CDR1 MDHEN, CDR2 SYDVKM. The CDR3 length is 14 residues. V was cut by 2 bases and J by 10 bases, with 12 bases left in between. The CDR3 reads CASSLGAFGSPLHF. CDR3 DNA sequence: TGTGCCAGCAGTTTAGGGGCCTTCGGATCACCCCTCCACTTT.

V is TRBV4-3 and J is TRBJ1-5; 8 bases agree with TRBD1. The J segment lost 5 bases and the V segment lost 6 bases, leaving 9 bases of the junction unmatched. Germline assignment: CDR1 LGHNA and CDR2 YSLEER. The CDR3 length is 15 residues. CDR3 protein: CASSPDREGYQPQHF. The CDR3, as DNA: TGCGCCAGCAGTCCGGACAGGGAAGGTTATCAGCCCCAGCATTTT.

The CDR3 region is CASSLVQPNTEAFF. Written as DNA, the CDR3 is TGCGCCAGCAGCTTGGTACAACCGAACACTGAAGCTTTCTTT. J is TRBJ1-1 and V is TRBV5-1; no clear D gene. CDR1 SGHRS and CDR2 YFSETQ come from the germline V gene. Trimming took 0 bases from V and 1 from J, leaving 7 bases between them. The CDR3 length is 14 residues.